A single sample gave rise to the 30 T cell receptor beta chains below, sequenced in a study of shared clonotypes between healthy human individuals. The protocol was immunoSEQ multiplex PCR, while the TCRdb copy is restricted to in-frame clones and leaves out a portion. This sample has 1 million to 1.2 million clones; approximately 80% occur once, and the top ten carry about 0.89%. Source material: memory CD4+ T cells from PBMCs. The subset denotes: CD45RA-negative fraction. Receptor source: a man younger than 35 in good health. Some clones in this sample may be carry-over from other donors' samples.

There are a few counts of this clone. V is TRBV10-2 and J is TRBJ2-5; unclear D gene. CDR1 is WSHSY, CDR2 SAAADI, per germline. This CDR3 has 15 amino acids. V was trimmed by 3 bases and J by 5 bases, leaving 16 bases between them. CDR3: CASSDRQSLEETQYF. The CDR3 region has the DNA TGCGCCAGCAGTGACCGGCAGTCGCTGGAGGAGACCCAGTACTTC.

The CDR3, as DNA: TGTGCCAGCAGCAAAACTAGCGGGAGGGTCTTAGATACGCAGTATTTT. Its protein product is CASSKTSGRVLDTQYF. The rearrangement uses TRBV5-6 and TRBJ2-3; 13 nucleotides agree with TRBD2. This CDR3 spans 16 amino acids. Germline lookup yields CDR1 SGHDT and CDR2 YYEEEE. The V gene end was trimmed by 4 bases and the J gene end by 5 bases; junction bases not matched to a gene: 7.

The chain joins TRBV7-8 to TRBJ2-7, with 8 bases matching TRBD1. This CDR3 is 15 amino acids long. Germline loops: CDR1 SGHVS, CDR2 FQNEAQ. Unmatched junction bases numbered 10, after V lost 5 bases and J lost 4 bases. DNA for the CDR3: TGTGCCAGCAGCACGACCGGGACAGGTCCATACGAGCAGTACTTC. It specifies CASSTTGTGPYEQYF.

Turning to this clone: The sample has other DNA sequences that encode this CDR3 too. The CDR3 loop reads CASSWDGAGVGGYTF. For the CDR3, the DNA is TGTGCCAGCAGTTGGGACGGGGCTGGGGTTGGTGGCTACACCTTC. This sequence joins TRBV28 and TRBJ1-2, with D maybe TRBD1 (5 bases). Trimming took off 4 bases at V and 7 bases at J, with 19 bases between the two ends. The germline gives CDR1 MDHEN, CDR2 SYDVKM. The CDR3 is 15 residues long.

CDR3 nucleotides: TGTGCCAGCAGTGCGTCCCTAGGGTTCACCGGGGAGCTGTTTTTT. Protein sequence: CASSASLGFTGELFF. The chain recombines TRBV25-1 with TRBJ2-2; D gene ambiguous. The V gene's germline CDR1 is MGHDK and CDR2 SYGVNS. The V end was cut by 4 bases, the J end by 4 bases, with 13 bases between. The CDR3 consists of 15 residues.

In regard to this clone: A much larger clonotype is one base distant, so this may be a read error. This chain connects TRBV6-5 to TRBJ1-2; a weak D match, TRBD1 (6 bases). Germline CDR1 MNHEY, CDR2 SVGAGI. CDR3 length: 13 amino acids. CDR3 in amino acids: CASSDYRDGGNTF. DNA of the CDR3: TGTGCCAGCAGTGACTACAGGGATGGTGGCAACACCTTC.

The CDR3 protein is CASSSAANRGNTEAFF. The CDR3 coding sequence is TGCGCCAGCAGCTCGGCGGCAAATAGGGGGAACACTGAAGCTTTCTTT. The rearrangement uses TRBV5-1 and TRBJ1-1, with D possibly matching TRBD1 (5 bases). This CDR3 spans 16 amino acids. V was cut by 3 bases and J by 1 base, with 16 bases left in between. Germline lookup yields CDR1 SGHRS and CDR2 YFSETQ.

This chain links TRBV5-1 with TRBJ1-1; D not resolved. Germline values: CDR1 SGHRS, CDR2 YFSETQ. This CDR3 comprises 13 residues. The ends were cut back, 2 bases at V and 10 bases at J, with 15 bases in the middle. The CDR3 nucleotides read TGCGCCAGCAGCTTTAGTTTTGCCAGTGGAGCTTTCTTT. Translating gives CASSFSFASGAFF.

This clone has a single count. This chain connects TRBV19 to TRBJ2-7, with TRBD1 matching 9 bases. The CDR3 loop spans 19 amino acids. The germline gives CDR1 LNHDA, CDR2 SQIVND (reference sequence). V shed 6 bases, J shed 3 bases, and the junction held 21 bases outside the gene matches. The CDR3 nucleotides read TGTGCCAGTAGCCGCTCACAGGGGGCTAAGGCGGGACAAAGCTACGAGCAGTACTTC. Translated, it gives CASSRSQGAKAGQSYEQYF.

V gene TRBV18 combines with J gene TRBJ2-3; maybe TRBD2 (6 bases). The V end was cut by 0 bases, the J end by 5 bases, with 15 bases between. This CDR3 has 16 amino acids. Per the germline V gene, CDR1 is KGHSH and CDR2 is LQKENI. The CDR3 DNA follows: TGTGCCAGCTCACCACCGGGAGGCCTTTCGGGAGATACGCAGTATTTT. This gives the protein CASSPPGGLSGDTQYF. The variable domain in full, completed from reference TRBV18 and TRBJ2-3, reads NAGVMQNPRHLVRRRGQEARLRCSPMKGHSHVYWYRQLPEEGLKFMVYLQKENIIDESGMPKERFSAEFPKEGPSILRIQQVVRGDSAAYFCASSPPGGLSGDTQYFGPGTRLTVL.

The chain carries TRBV9 and TRBJ1-2, with D tentatively TRBD1 (6 bases). Trimming took 4 bases from V and 0 from J, leaving 13 bases between them. Germline V lookup: CDR1 SGDLS, CDR2 YYNGEE. The CDR3 contains 15 residues. CDR3 in DNA: TGTGCCAGCAGCAAACGGGACACAGCTAACTATGGCTACACCTTC. Amino acid sequence: CASSKRDTANYGYTF.

This clone was found a few times. V usage is TRBV27 and J usage is TRBJ2-7; 11 bases are shared with TRBD2. The V gene end was trimmed by 2 bases and the J gene end by 2 bases; junction bases not matched to a gene: 11. The CDR3 sequence is 18 residues long. Looked up from germline, CDR1 is MNHEY and CDR2 is SMNVEV (reference sequence). The chain's CDR3 is CASSLALRSSGRPYEQYF. The CDR3 DNA is TGTGCCAGCAGTTTAGCCCTACGATCTAGCGGGAGGCCCTACGAGCAGTACTTC.

The chain uses TRBV5-1 and TRBJ2-5; D is ambiguous. This CDR3 spans 15 amino acids. Between the trimmed V and J ends, which lost 2 bases and 1 base, there was a span of 12 bases. Germline CDR1 is SGHRS and CDR2 is YFSETQ. This CDR3 is CASSFGVVVQETQYF. CDR3 bases: TGCGCCAGCAGCTTCGGAGTGGTAGTCCAAGAGACCCAGTACTTC.

The chain links TRBV5-1 to TRBJ2-7, with a weak D call TRBD1 (6 bases). The V gene's germline CDR1 is SGHRS and CDR2 YFSETQ. The V end was cut by 4 bases, the J end by 5 bases, with 19 bases between. The CDR3 runs 15 residues. CDR3 residues: CASSQRTGFINEQYF. The CDR3, as DNA: TGCGCCAGCAGCCAGCGTACAGGGTTCATCAACGAGCAGTACTTC.

The gene calls are TRBV2 and TRBJ2-1; 9 bases match TRBD1. V shed 7 bases and J 4 bases; nucleotides not matched to a gene: 8. The germline V gene has CDR1 SNHLY and CDR2 FYNNEI. CDR3 size: 15 residues. CDR3: CASTEKQGAYNEQFF. The CDR3 DNA reads TGTGCCAGCACAGAAAAACAGGGGGCATACAATGAGCAGTTCTTC.

This clone showed up just a few times. V is TRBV7-2 and J is TRBJ2-7; D is unresolved. The CDR3 spans 13 residues. Germline-derived CDR1 and CDR2 are SGHTA and FQGNSA. The ends were cut back, 2 bases at V and 5 bases at J, with 10 bases in the middle. This chain's CDR3 is CASSLNLPDEQYF. CDR3 in DNA: TGTGCCAGCAGCTTAAACCTTCCGGACGAGCAGTACTTC.

J is TRBJ2-1 and V is TRBV29-1; D might be TRBD2 (5 bases). Germline V lookup: CDR1 SQVTM, CDR2 ANQGSEA. This CDR3 has 16 amino acids. V was clipped by 3 bases and J by 0 bases, with 15 bases between them. This CDR3 is CSVESGEKSSYNEQFF. For the CDR3, the DNA is TGCAGCGTTGAGAGTGGGGAGAAAAGCTCCTACAATGAGCAGTTCTTC.

J is TRBJ2-5 and V is TRBV7-2; 11 positions agree with TRBD2. Germline V gene sequence: CDR1 SGHTA, CDR2 FQGNSA. J lost 5 bases, V lost 3 bases, and 8 bases had no gene match. CDR3 length equals 16 residues. The CDR3 sequence is CASSLSLAGGGETQYF. The CDR3 nucleotides read TGTGCCAGCAGCTTGAGCCTAGCGGGAGGAGGGGAGACCCAGTACTTC.

The chain couples TRBV5-4 to TRBJ2-5; tentatively, D is TRBD2 (5 bases). This CDR3 has 14 amino acids. Trimming stripped 4 bases from V and 1 base from J, with 11 bases between. The germline gives CDR1 SGHNT, CDR2 YYREEE (reference sequence). The chain's CDR3 is CASSPRGVQETQYF. As DNA, the CDR3 is TGTGCCAGCAGCCCCCGGGGAGTCCAAGAGACCCAGTACTTC.

This rearrangement joins TRBV7-9 to TRBJ1-4; 9 positions agree with TRBD1. The CDR3 sequence is 14 residues long. The V gene end was trimmed by 5 bases and the J gene end by 4 bases; junction bases not matched to a gene: 2. Germline CDR1 and CDR2: SEHNR and FQNEAQ (reference sequence). This chain's CDR3 is CASSRGQGNEKLFF. The CDR3 DNA follows: TGTGCCAGCAGCCGGGGACAGGGTAATGAAAAACTGTTTTTT. Full variable domain (rest looked up from reference TRBV7-9 and TRBJ1-4): DTGVSQNPRHKITKRGQNVTFRCDPISEHNRLYWYRQTLGQGPEFLTYFQNEAQLEKSRLLSDRFSAERPKGSFSTLEIQRTEQGDSAMYLCASSRGQGNEKLFFGSGTQLSVL.

Many counts were recorded for this clone. The genes are TRBV15 and TRBJ2-1, with 9 positions matching TRBD2. The CDR3 is 14 amino acids. Germline V gene sequence: CDR1 LNHNV, CDR2 YYDKDF (reference sequence). The junction had 5 bases not matched to a gene; V was cut back by 3 bases and J by 8 bases. The DNA of the CDR3 is TGTGCCACCAGCAGGGCCGGGACTAGCCATGAGCAGTTCTTC. Translation gives CATSRAGTSHEQFF.

This clone is a singleton in its sample. The chain joins TRBV15 to TRBJ2-3; D unclear. Looked up from germline, CDR1 is LNHNV and CDR2 is YYDKDF (reference sequence). Trimming cost V 0 bases and J 0 bases, with 7 bases left between them. The CDR3 covers 15 residues. In DNA, the CDR3 is TGTGCCACCAGCAGAGATCTTGGGAGCACAGATACGCAGTATTTT. Translated: CATSRDLGSTDTQYF. Full variable domain (rest looked up from reference TRBV15 and TRBJ2-3): DAMVIQNPRYQVTQFGKPVTLSCSQTLNHNVMYWYQQKSSQAPKLLFHYYDKDFNNEADTPDNFQSRRPNTSFCFLDIRSPGLGDTAMYLCATSRDLGSTDTQYFGPGTRLTVL.

This clone was counted only a few times. This rearrangement joins TRBV6-6 to TRBJ2-7; no firm D call. Germline CDR1 is MNHNY and CDR2 is SVGAGI (reference sequence). The CDR3 covers 13 residues. V lost 4 bases and J 4 bases, leaving 11 bases between the germline ends. CDR3 protein: CASSFITQYEQYF. CDR3 coding DNA: TGTGCCAGCAGTTTTATCACCCAATACGAGCAGTACTTC.

The table lists this clone with a few counts. The chain combines TRBV4-2 with TRBJ2-3, with D perhaps matching TRBD1 or TRBD2 (5 bases each). The CDR3 has 14 amino acids. The V end lost 2 bases, the J end lost 3 bases, and 9 bases lay between the germline ends. CDR1 is LGHNA and CDR2 is YNFKEQ in the germline V gene. For the CDR3, the DNA is TGTGCCAGCAGCCAAAGGGACGAGACAGATACGCAGTATTTT. Its translation: CASSQRDETDTQYF.

The rearrangement uses TRBV5-8 and TRBJ2-7; a possible D gene is TRBD2 (6 bases). From germline, CDR1 is SGHTS and CDR2 YDEGEE. Trimming removed 5 bases at V and 5 bases at J, with 29 bases between. The CDR3 has 18 residues. The CDR3 DNA reads as TGTGCCAGCAGTCCGGACCAAAGGTTGGGGGGAATGCGTGACGAGCAGTACTTC. This translates into CASSPDQRLGGMRDEQYF.

This clone was detected a few times. The chain is built from TRBV7-9 and TRBJ2-1; 7 positions match TRBD2. This CDR3 has 15 amino acids. Germline values: CDR1 SEHNR, CDR2 FQNEAQ (reference sequence). V was clipped by 2 bases and J by 6 bases; unmatched bases: 7. CDR3 residues: CASSLRSGGSNEQFF. CDR3 sequence (DNA): TGTGCCAGCAGCTTACGTTCGGGAGGTTCCAATGAGCAGTTCTTC.

In this sample, this clone turned up once. The same CDR3 can be traced to other DNA sequences in this sample. V is TRBV10-3 and J is TRBJ2-7; D might be TRBD1 (6 bases). The CDR3 runs 14 residues. Looked up from germline, CDR1 is ENHRY and CDR2 is SYGVKD. V was pared by 6 bases and J by 2 bases, with 14 bases between. CDR3 DNA: TGTGCCATCAGCGGAGGCAGGGGACCCTACGAGCAGTACTTC. Protein sequence: CAISGGRGPYEQYF.

This clone was counted a single time. This chain links TRBV19 with TRBJ2-1, with TRBD2 matching over 14 bases. The CDR3 is 14 amino acids. The trim removed 7 bases at V and 8 bases at J, leaving 4 bases unmatched. Germline V gives CDR1 LNHDA, CDR2 SQIVND (reference sequence). CDR3 sequence (DNA): TGTGCCAGTATGGGGACTAGCGGGAGCTATGAGCAGTTCTTC. This translates into CASMGTSGSYEQFF.

This sequence joins TRBV19 and TRBJ2-2; D perhaps matches TRBD2 (6 bases). V lost 3 bases, J lost 2 bases, and 13 bases lay in between. CDR3 size: 16 residues. In germline, CDR1 is LNHDA, CDR2 SQIVND (reference sequence). The CDR3: CASSIGSGANTGELFF. The CDR3 DNA reads TGTGCCAGTAGTATCGGGTCGGGAGCTAACACCGGGGAGCTGTTTTTT.

The chain uses TRBV15 and TRBJ2-7; a possible D gene is TRBD1 (6 bases). Trimming shortened V by 0 bases and J by 5 bases, and 20 bases separated the two germline ends. The CDR3 contains 17 residues. CDR1 LNHNV and CDR2 YYDKDF come from the germline V gene (reference sequence). The CDR3 spells CATSRDPLTTGGNEQYF. In DNA form, the CDR3 reads TGTGCCACCAGCAGAGACCCACTCACGACAGGCGGAAACGAGCAGTACTTC.